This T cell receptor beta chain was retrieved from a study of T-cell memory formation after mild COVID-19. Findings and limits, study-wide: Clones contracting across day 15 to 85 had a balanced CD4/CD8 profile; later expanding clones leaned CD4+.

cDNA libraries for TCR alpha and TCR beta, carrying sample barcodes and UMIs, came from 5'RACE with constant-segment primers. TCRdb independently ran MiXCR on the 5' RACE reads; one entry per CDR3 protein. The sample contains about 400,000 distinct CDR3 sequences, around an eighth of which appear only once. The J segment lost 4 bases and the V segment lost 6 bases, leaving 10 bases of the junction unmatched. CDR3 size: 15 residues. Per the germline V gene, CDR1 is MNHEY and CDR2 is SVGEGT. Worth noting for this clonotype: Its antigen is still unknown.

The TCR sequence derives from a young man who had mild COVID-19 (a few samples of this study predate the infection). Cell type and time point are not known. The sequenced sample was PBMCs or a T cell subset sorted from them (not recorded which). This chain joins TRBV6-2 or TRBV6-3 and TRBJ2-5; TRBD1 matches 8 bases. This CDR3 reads CASRTGQGEGETQYF. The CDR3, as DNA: TGTGCCAGCAGGACCGGACAGGGAGAGGGAGAGACCCAGTACTTC.